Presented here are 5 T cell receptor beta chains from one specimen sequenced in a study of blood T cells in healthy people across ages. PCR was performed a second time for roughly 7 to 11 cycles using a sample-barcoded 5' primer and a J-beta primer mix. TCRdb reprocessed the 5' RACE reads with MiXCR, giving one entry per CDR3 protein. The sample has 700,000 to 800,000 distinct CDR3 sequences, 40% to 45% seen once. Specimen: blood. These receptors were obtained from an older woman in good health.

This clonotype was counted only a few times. In DNA, the CDR3 is TGCGCCAGCAGCTTTTCCGGACAGGGCTCCTACAATGAGCAGTTCTTC. This codes for CASSFSGQGSYNEQFF. The rearrangement uses TRBV5-1 and TRBJ2-1; 8 bases are a match to TRBD1. This CDR3 region has 16 residues. Germline values: CDR1 SGHRS, CDR2 YFSETQ. J lost 0 bases, V lost 2 bases, and 4 bases had no gene match.

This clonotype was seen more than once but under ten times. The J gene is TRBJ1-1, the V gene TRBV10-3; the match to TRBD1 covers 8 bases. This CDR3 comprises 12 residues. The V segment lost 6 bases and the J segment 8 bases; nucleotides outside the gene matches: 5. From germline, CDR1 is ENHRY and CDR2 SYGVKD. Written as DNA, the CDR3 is TGTGCCATCAGAGGGACAGGCGCCGAAGCTTTCTTT. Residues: CAIRGTGAEAFF.

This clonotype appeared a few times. As DNA, the CDR3 is TGTGCCTGGGAAGCCGGGACCTACGAGCAGTACTTC. Its translation: CAWEAGTYEQYF. V gene TRBV30 combines with J gene TRBJ2-7, with D perhaps matching TRBD2 (5 bases). The V gene's germline CDR1 is GTSNPN and CDR2 SVGIG (reference sequence). The CDR3 sequence is 12 residues long. Trimming stripped 5 bases from V and 2 bases from J, with 10 bases between.

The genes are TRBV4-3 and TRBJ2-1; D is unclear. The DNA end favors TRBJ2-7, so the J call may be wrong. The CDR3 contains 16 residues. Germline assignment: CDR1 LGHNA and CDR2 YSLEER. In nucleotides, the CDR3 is TGCGCCAGCAGCCAAACTCTAGTGGGTTGGTACAATGAGCAGTACTTC. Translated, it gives CASSQTLVGWYNEQYF.

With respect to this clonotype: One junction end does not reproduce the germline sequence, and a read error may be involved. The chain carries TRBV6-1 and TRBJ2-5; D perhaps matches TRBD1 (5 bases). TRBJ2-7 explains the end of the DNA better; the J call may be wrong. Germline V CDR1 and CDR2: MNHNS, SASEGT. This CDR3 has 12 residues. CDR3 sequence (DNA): TGTGCCTGCAGTCACGACAGCTACGAGCAGTACTTC. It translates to CACSHDSYEQYF.